These 27 T cell receptor beta chains originate from one sample sequenced in a study of T cells after posttransplantation cyclophosphamide. Assay used: immunoSEQ multiplex PCR; TCRdb lists only in-frame clones, some missing. The sample includes 4,500 to 7,000 clones, approximately 94% of them seen just once. Sequenced sample: CD4+ T cells sorted from bone marrow. The source is a woman aged 55-70 years in good health, CMV-negative, and a related stem cell transplant donor.

The chain links TRBV4-3 to TRBJ1-4; D is unclear. Between the trimmed V and J ends, which lost 0 bases and 1 base, there was a span of 9 bases. Germline V gene lookup returns CDR1 LGHNA and CDR2 YSLEER. CDR3 size: 16 residues. The CDR3 DNA reads TGCGCCAGCAGCCAAGAGGGAGAATTAACTAATGAAAAACTGTTTTTT. Translation gives CASSQEGELTNEKLFF.

The V and J genes are TRBV27 and TRBJ2-1; TRBD2 aligns across 8 bases. Trimming took 3 bases from V and 7 from J; bases not matched to a gene: 5. This CDR3 region has 14 residues. Per germline, CDR1 MNHEY and CDR2 SMNVEV (reference sequence). CDR3 DNA sequence: TGTGCCAGCAGTTTCCTAGCGGGCGATAATGAGCAGTTCTTC. Residues: CASSFLAGDNEQFF.

The chain combines TRBV9 with TRBJ2-1; D is ambiguous. Trimming pared 0 bases from V and 0 bases from J, leaving 7 bases between. CDR1 and CDR2 from the germline V gene are SGDLS and YYNGEE. CDR3 length equals 15 residues. CDR3 sequence reads: CASSVVSDSYNEQFF. DNA of the CDR3: TGTGCCAGCAGCGTAGTGAGCGACTCCTACAATGAGCAGTTCTTC.

The V and J genes are TRBV6-5 and TRBJ1-2; D not certain. This CDR3 contains 11 residues. Germline CDR1 and CDR2: MNHEY and SVGAGI. V lost 6 bases and J lost 7, with 9 bases in between. The CDR3 is CASRSNGGYTF. The CDR3 nucleotides read TGTGCCAGCAGATCCAACGGTGGCTACACCTTC.

The chain is built from TRBV4-2 and TRBJ2-3, with 7 bases lining up with TRBD2. CDR3 length: 15 amino acids. J gave up 6 bases and V 1 base, and 7 bases lay outside the gene matches. Germline-derived CDR1 and CDR2 are LGHNA and YNFKEQ. The CDR3 DNA sequence: TGTGCCAGCAGCCAAGGGAGCGGGGAGGAGGATACGCAGTATTTT. It translates to CASSQGSGEEDTQYF.

This chain joins TRBV7-2 and TRBJ2-3; 10 nucleotides line up with TRBD2. The V gene end was trimmed by 1 base and the J gene end by 4 bases; junction bases not matched to a gene: 14. The CDR3 spans 19 residues. Germline V gives CDR1 SGHTA, CDR2 FQGNSA. The DNA for the CDR3 is TGTGCCAGCAGCTTAGAATTGGGGGTGAGCGGGAGGGCCGCAGATACGCAGTATTTT. Amino acid sequence: CASSLELGVSGRAADTQYF.

The J gene is TRBJ2-7, the V gene TRBV27; possible D gene TRBD2, 6 bases. The CDR3 covers 14 residues. The germline CDR1 and CDR2 sequences are MNHEY and SMNVEV (reference sequence). Trimming removed 6 bases at V and 0 bases at J, with 12 bases between. The chain's CDR3 is CASRRGLSSYEQYF. Written as DNA, the CDR3 is TGTGCCAGCAGACGAGGACTAAGCTCCTACGAGCAGTACTTC.

V usage is TRBV9 and J usage is TRBJ2-1; the match to TRBD2 covers 9 bases. The CDR3 runs 15 residues. Germline-derived CDR1 and CDR2 are SGDLS and YYNGEE. The V segment lost 0 bases and the J segment 4 bases; nucleotides outside the gene matches: 2. The CDR3 nucleotides read TGTGCCAGCAGCGTAGGGCTAGCGGGGTACAATGAGCAGTTCTTC. The encoded protein is CASSVGLAGYNEQFF.

The chain recombines TRBV5-1 with TRBJ2-1; D not certain. The CDR3 is 14 amino acids. Germline V lookup: CDR1 SGHRS, CDR2 YFSETQ. Trimming left V 4 bases short and J 6 bases short, with 14 bases between. The CDR3 DNA is TGCGCCAGCAGCCCCGGTGTCGCCGTCAATGAGCAGTTCTTC. It encodes CASSPGVAVNEQFF.

This clone was recorded only once. The V gene is TRBV10-3, the J gene TRBJ1-1; D gene uncertain. CDR1 and CDR2 (germline): ENHRY, SYGVKD. V dropped 10 bases and J dropped 2 bases, with 17 bases sitting between them. This CDR3 spans 14 amino acids. CDR3 sequence: CATTRRESNTEAFF. As DNA, the CDR3 is TGTGCCACTACGAGGAGGGAGTCTAACACTGAAGCTTTCTTT.

The gene calls are TRBV7-3 and TRBJ1-6; no clear D. The CDR3 has 13 residues. Germline V gene lookup returns CDR1 SGHTA and CDR2 FQGTGA. Trimming removed 5 bases at V and 7 bases at J, with 9 bases between. CDR3 sequence (DNA): TGTGCCAGCAGCCAACGGAGAAATTCACCCCTCCACTTT. Residues: CASSQRRNSPLHF. The full variable domain, completed using reference TRBV7-3 and TRBJ1-6, is GAGVSQTPSNKVTEKGKYVELRCDPISGHTALYWYRQSLGQGPEFLIYFQGTGAADDSGLPNDRFFAVRPEGSVSTLKIQRTERGDSAVYLCASSQRRNSPLHFGNGTRLTVT.

This clone appeared once. V and J are TRBV7-2 and TRBJ2-5; the D gene is possibly TRBD2 (6 bases). Germline CDR1 SGHTA, CDR2 FQGNSA. There are 15 residues in the CDR3. V lost 5 bases and J lost 5, with 18 bases in between. CDR3 protein: CASSPWGGLRETQYF. In DNA form, the CDR3 reads TGTGCCAGCAGCCCCTGGGGAGGACTAAGGGAGACCCAGTACTTC.

The chain has TRBV7-2 and TRBJ1-1; D is uncertain. Deletions cut 4 bases from V and 3 bases from J, with 15 bases between. Germline CDR1 is SGHTA and CDR2 is FQGNSA. CDR3 length: 15 residues. The CDR3: CASSSDYDTYTEAFF. CDR3 nucleotide sequence: TGTGCCAGCAGCTCAGACTACGACACGTACACTGAAGCTTTCTTT.

The chain employs TRBV5-1 and TRBJ2-1, with TRBD2 as a possible D gene (5 bases). Deletions cut 3 bases from V and 5 bases from J, with 9 bases between. Germline loops: CDR1 SGHRS, CDR2 YFSETQ. CDR3 length: 13 amino acids. The CDR3 here is CASSSVSDNEQFF. CDR3 DNA: TGCGCCAGCAGCTCGGTTAGCGACAATGAGCAGTTCTTC.

V gene TRBV6-1 combines with J gene TRBJ2-7, with D perhaps matching TRBD2 (7 bases). The V and J ends lost 4 bases and 0 bases respectively, with 19 bases between them. Per germline, CDR1 MNHNS and CDR2 SASEGT. This CDR3 comprises 17 residues. CDR3 nucleotides: TGTGCCAGCAGTGCCTACCCGAGGGGGGGCTTCTCCTACGAGCAGTACGTC. It is translated as CASSAYPRGGFSYEQYV.

The chain carries TRBV15 and TRBJ2-5; the D gene is possibly TRBD1 (6 bases). Germline CDR1 is LNHNV and CDR2 is YYDKDF (reference sequence). The CDR3 loop spans 12 amino acids. Between the trimmed V and J ends, which lost 8 bases and 2 bases, there was a span of 9 bases. CDR3 nucleotides: TGTGCCACCGCCAGGGGACAAGAGACCCAGTACTTC. Amino acid sequence: CATARGQETQYF. Drawing the rest from reference TRBV15 and TRBJ2-5, the complete variable domain is DAMVIQNPRYQVTQFGKPVTLSCSQTLNHNVMYWYQQKSSQAPKLLFHYYDKDFNNEADTPDNFQSRRPNTSFCFLDIRSPGLGDTAMYLCATARGQETQYFGPGTRLLVL.

The chain employs TRBV5-1 and TRBJ2-7; TRBD2 agrees at 8 bases. J was trimmed by 4 bases and V by 4 bases; bases with no gene match: 7. Germline V CDR1 and CDR2: SGHRS, YFSETQ. This CDR3 spans 14 amino acids. CDR3 protein: CASSRGGRAYEQYF. The CDR3 DNA reads as TGCGCCAGCAGCCGGGGGGGCAGGGCTTACGAGCAGTACTTC.

This chain links TRBV27 with TRBJ1-2; D not resolved. Trimming took 5 bases from V and 4 from J, leaving 20 bases between them. Germline V gives CDR1 MNHEY, CDR2 SMNVEV (reference sequence). This CDR3 spans 16 amino acids. The CDR3 loop is CASSREAVGGLYGYTF. For the CDR3, the DNA is TGTGCCAGCAGTCGGGAGGCAGTCGGAGGTCTCTATGGCTACACCTTC.

The gene calls are TRBV7-9 and TRBJ2-5; 7 nucleotides align to TRBD2. This CDR3 has 13 amino acids. The V gene end was trimmed by 0 bases and the J gene end by 5 bases; junction bases not matched to a gene: 0. Germline CDR1 is SEHNR and CDR2 is FQNEAQ (reference sequence). CDR3 sequence reads: CASSLAGGETQYF. The CDR3 DNA is TGTGCCAGCAGCTTAGCGGGAGGGGAGACCCAGTACTTC.

The rearrangement links TRBV27 to TRBJ2-7, with 7 bases aligning to TRBD1. The CDR3 has 13 amino acids. CDR1 and CDR2 (germline): MNHEY, SMNVEV (reference sequence). Trimming cost V 7 bases and J 0 bases; bases outside gene matches: 3. The CDR3 sequence is CASTYRGSYEQYF. The CDR3 region has the DNA TGTGCCAGCACTTACAGGGGCTCCTACGAGCAGTACTTC.

V usage is TRBV27 and J usage is TRBJ2-7; the match to TRBD1 covers 7 bases. Germline CDR1 reads MNHEY; CDR2 reads SMNVEV (reference sequence). This CDR3 is 15 amino acids long. Germline trimming cut 4 bases from V and 2 bases from J; bases unmatched to any gene: 8. CDR3 DNA sequence: TGTGCCAGCAGTTCATACAGGGGAATAACCTACGAGCAGTACTTC. Encoded protein: CASSSYRGITYEQYF.

The gene calls are TRBV5-1 and TRBJ1-4; 8 bases align to TRBD1. CDR1 is SGHRS, CDR2 YFSETQ, per germline. This CDR3 region has 15 residues. With 5 bases clipped from V and 7 bases from J, the junction kept 10 bases outside the gene matches. The CDR3 here is CASRAGQGDFEKLFF. The CDR3 DNA follows: TGCGCCAGCAGGGCCGGACAGGGAGATTTTGAAAAACTGTTTTTT.

This sequence joins TRBV9 and TRBJ1-1; D unclear. Germline V CDR1 and CDR2: SGDLS, YYNGEE. V was cut by 0 bases and J by 3 bases, with 9 bases left in between. This CDR3 has 14 amino acids. The CDR3 nucleotides are TGTGCCAGCAGCGTAGCCCACATTGACACTGAAGCTTTCTTT. Translating it yields CASSVAHIDTEAFF.

V is TRBV27 and J is TRBJ2-2, with 8 bases that match TRBD2. Trimming took 6 bases from V and 5 from J; bases not matched to a gene: 11. Germline V gene sequence: CDR1 MNHEY, CDR2 SMNVEV (reference sequence). The CDR3 consists of 16 residues. CDR3 sequence (DNA): TGTGCCAGCAGACCCTGGGCGGGAGGAGGGACCGGGGAGCTGTTTTTT. Encoded protein: CASRPWAGGGTGELFF.

The chain is built from TRBV6-1 and TRBJ2-3; 12 nucleotides agree with TRBD2. CDR1 is MNHNS, CDR2 SASEGT, per germline. CDR3 length: 16 amino acids. Losses at the gene ends were 4 bases for V and 2 bases for J; bases not matched to a gene: 4. The CDR3 DNA follows: TGTGCCAGCAGTGGGACTAGCGGGGCCCCCACAGATACGCAGTATTTT. Amino acid sequence: CASSGTSGAPTDTQYF.

This rearrangement joins TRBV5-1 to TRBJ2-1; 8 nucleotides match TRBD2. CDR3 length equals 14 residues. Germline V gives CDR1 SGHRS, CDR2 YFSETQ. Losses at the gene ends were 0 bases for V and 15 bases for J; bases not matched to a gene: 11. CDR3 in amino acids: CASSLERIAGSRFF. DNA for the CDR3: TGCGCCAGCAGCTTGGAACGGATAGCGGGATCTCGGTTCTTC.

The CDR3 nucleotides are TGTGCCAGCAGACCCGCGACAGATTCACCCCTCCACTTT. Protein: CASRPATDSPLHF. This chain connects TRBV5-4 to TRBJ1-6; a weak D match, TRBD1 (5 bases). The CDR3 sequence is 13 residues long. V was shortened by 5 bases and J by 8 bases, with 11 bases between the two germline ends. Germline CDR1 reads SGHNT; CDR2 reads YYREEE (reference sequence).